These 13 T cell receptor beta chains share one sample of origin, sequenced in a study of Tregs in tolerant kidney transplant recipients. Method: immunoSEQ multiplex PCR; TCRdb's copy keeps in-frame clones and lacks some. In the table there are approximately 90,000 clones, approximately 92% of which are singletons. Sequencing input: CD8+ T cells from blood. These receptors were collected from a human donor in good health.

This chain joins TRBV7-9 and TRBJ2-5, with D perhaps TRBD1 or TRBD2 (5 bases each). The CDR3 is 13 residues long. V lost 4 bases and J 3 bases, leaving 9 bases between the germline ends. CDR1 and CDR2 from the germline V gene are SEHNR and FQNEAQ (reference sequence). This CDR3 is CASSSGTEETQYF. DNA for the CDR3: TGTGCCAGCAGCTCCGGGACGGAAGAGACCCAGTACTTC.

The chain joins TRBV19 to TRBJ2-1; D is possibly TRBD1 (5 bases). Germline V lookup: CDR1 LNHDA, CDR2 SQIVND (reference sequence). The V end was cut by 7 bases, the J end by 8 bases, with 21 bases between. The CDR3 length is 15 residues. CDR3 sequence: CASTPWQGTVDEQFF. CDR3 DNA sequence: TGTGCCAGTACCCCATGGCAGGGAACTGTCGATGAGCAGTTCTTC.

The CDR3 coding sequence is TGTGCCAGCAGCCCCCAAGCGCGGGGGGGAGCAGATACGCAGTATTTT. Amino acid sequence: CASSPQARGGADTQYF. The chain employs TRBV9 and TRBJ2-3; 9 bases are shared with TRBD2. Trimming at V came to 4 bases and at J to 4 bases, leaving 10 bases not matched to a gene. CDR3 length: 16 amino acids. The germline CDR1 and CDR2 sequences are SGDLS and YYNGEE.

The CDR3 DNA sequence: TGTGCCAGCAGTTACCTACAGGGGGCGGGTGGGGAGCTGTTTTTT. Protein: CASSYLQGAGGELFF. The rearrangement links TRBV6-5 to TRBJ2-2, with 9 bases matching TRBD1. V lost 2 bases and J lost 8; bases outside the gene matches: 6. CDR3 size: 15 residues. Germline CDR1 MNHEY, CDR2 SVGAGI.

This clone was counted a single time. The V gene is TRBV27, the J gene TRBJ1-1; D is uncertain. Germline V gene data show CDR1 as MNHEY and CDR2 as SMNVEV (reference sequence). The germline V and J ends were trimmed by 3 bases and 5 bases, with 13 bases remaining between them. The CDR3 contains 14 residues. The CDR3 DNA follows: TGTGCCAGCAGTTTTGGTAAGGGCAGGACTGAAGCTTTCTTT. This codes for CASSFGKGRTEAFF.

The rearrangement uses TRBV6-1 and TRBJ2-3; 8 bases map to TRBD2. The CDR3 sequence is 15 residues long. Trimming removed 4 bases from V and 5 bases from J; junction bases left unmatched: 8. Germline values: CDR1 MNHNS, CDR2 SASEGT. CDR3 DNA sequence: TGTGCCAGCAGTGTGGAGCGGGAGTCGGTAGATACGCAGTATTTT. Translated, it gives CASSVERESVDTQYF.

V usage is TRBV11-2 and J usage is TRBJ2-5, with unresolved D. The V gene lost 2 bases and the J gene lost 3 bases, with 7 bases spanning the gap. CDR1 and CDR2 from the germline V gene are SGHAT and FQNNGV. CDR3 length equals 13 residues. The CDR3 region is CASSLLMEETQYF. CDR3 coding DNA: TGTGCCAGCAGCTTACTGATGGAAGAGACCCAGTACTTC.

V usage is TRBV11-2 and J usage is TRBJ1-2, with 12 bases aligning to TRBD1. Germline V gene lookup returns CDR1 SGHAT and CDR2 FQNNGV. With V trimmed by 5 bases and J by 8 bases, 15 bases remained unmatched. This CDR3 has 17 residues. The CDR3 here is CASSPSPGTGGAGGYTF. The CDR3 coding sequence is TGTGCCAGCAGCCCATCCCCGGGGACAGGGGGCGCCGGAGGCTACACCTTC.

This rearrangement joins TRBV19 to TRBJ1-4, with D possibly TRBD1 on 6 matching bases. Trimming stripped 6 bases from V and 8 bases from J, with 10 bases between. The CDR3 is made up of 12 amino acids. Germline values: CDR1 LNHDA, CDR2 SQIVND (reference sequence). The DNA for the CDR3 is TGTGCCAGTAGCCCAGGGGAGGAAAAACTGTTTTTT. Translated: CASSPGEEKLFF.

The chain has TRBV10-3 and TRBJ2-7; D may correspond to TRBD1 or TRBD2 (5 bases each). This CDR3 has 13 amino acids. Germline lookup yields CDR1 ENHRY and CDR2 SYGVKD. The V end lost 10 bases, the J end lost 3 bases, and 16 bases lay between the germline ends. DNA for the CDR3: TGTGCCACTCCGGGACGCGGCAACTACGAGCAGTACTTC. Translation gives CATPGRGNYEQYF.

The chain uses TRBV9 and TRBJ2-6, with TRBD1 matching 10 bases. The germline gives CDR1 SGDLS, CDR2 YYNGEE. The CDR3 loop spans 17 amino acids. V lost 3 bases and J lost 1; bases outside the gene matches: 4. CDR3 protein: CASSATGGVSGANVLTF. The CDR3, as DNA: TGTGCCAGCAGCGCGACAGGGGGCGTATCTGGGGCCAACGTCCTGACTTTC.

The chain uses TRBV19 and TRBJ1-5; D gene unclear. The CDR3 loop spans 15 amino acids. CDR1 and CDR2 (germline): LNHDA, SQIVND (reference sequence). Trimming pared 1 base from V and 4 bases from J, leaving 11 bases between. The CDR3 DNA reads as TGTGCCAGTAGTATAGCCAGGTTGCCAAATCAGCCCCAGCATTTT. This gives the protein CASSIARLPNQPQHF.

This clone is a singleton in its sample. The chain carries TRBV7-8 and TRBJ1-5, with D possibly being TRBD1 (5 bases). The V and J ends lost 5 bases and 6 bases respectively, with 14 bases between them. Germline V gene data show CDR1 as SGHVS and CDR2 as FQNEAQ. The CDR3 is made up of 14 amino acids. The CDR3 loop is CASSPQTGGQPQHF. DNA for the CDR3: TGTGCCAGCAGCCCGCAGACGGGGGGTCAGCCCCAGCATTTT.